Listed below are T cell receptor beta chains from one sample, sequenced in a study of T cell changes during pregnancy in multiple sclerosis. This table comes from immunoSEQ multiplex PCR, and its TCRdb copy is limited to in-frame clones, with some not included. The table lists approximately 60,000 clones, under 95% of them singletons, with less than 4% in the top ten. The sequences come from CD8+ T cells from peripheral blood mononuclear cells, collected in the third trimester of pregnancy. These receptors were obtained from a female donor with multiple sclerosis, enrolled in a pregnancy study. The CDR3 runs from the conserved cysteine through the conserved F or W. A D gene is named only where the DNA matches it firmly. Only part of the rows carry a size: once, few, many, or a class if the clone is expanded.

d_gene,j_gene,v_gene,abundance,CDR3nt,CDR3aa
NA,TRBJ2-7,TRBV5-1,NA,TGCGCCAGCAGCTCATTATTAGGGGTGCAATACGAGCAGTACTTC,CASSSLLGVQYEQYF
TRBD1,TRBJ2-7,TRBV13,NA,TGTGCCAGCAGCTCCCCCGGGACAGGGGTACACGAGCAGTACTTC,CASSSPGTGVHEQYF
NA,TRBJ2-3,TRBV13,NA,TGTGCCAGCAGCTTAGGGCAAGGGGGGGAAACGCAGTATTTT,CASSLGQGGETQYF
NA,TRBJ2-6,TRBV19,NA,TGTGCCTCGCATACACCGCTCAACTCTGGGGCCAACGTCCTGACTTTC,CASHTPLNSGANVLTF
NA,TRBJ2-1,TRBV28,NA,TGTGCCAGCAGTTTATTGGGCGAAGAGGGGGGGACTGAGCAGTTCTTC,CASSLLGEEGGTEQFF
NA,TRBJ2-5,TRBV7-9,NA,TGTGCCAGCAGCTCTGGGGAGATGATCGGAGAGACCCAGTACTTC,CASSSGEMIGETQYF
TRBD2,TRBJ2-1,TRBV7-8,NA,TGTGCCAGCAGCTCTCTCGCGGGAGGGCATGAGCAGTTCTTC,CASSSLAGGHEQFF
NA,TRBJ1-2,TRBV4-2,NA,TGTGCCAGCAGCCAAGTGTCCTCGGACTATGGCTACACCTTC,CASSQVSSDYGYTF
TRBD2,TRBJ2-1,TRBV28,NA,TGTGCCAGCAGTTTATATAGCGGGTCCGCCTACAATGAGCAGTTCTTC,CASSLYSGSAYNEQFF
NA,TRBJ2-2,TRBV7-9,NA,TGTGCCAGCAGTATGATCGGGAGTGGAGGTTATGACGGGGAGCTGTTTTTT,CASSMIGSGGYDGELFF
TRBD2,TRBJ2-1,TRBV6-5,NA,TGTGCCAGCAGTTACCACCTAGCGGAGCTACAATATGAGCAGTTCTTC,CASSYHLAELQYEQFF
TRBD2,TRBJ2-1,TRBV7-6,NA,TGTGCCAGCAGCTTAGCTAGCGGGAGTGGTGAGCAGTTCTTC,CASSLASGSGEQFF
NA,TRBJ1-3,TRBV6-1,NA,TGTGCCAGCAGTGAAGGGGCGACCGGGGACACCATATATTTT,CASSEGATGDTIYF
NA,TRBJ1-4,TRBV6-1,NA,TGTGCCAGCAGTGAAAATCGGGGGGGCAGGGAAAAACTGTTTTTT,CASSENRGGREKLFF
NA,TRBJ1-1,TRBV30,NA,TGTGCCTGGGGTTTGGCGAACACTGAAGCTTTCTTT,CAWGLANTEAFF
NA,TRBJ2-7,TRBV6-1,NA,TGTGCCAGCAGTGAAAGCACGGAGGGGTACGAGCAGTACTTC,CASSESTEGYEQYF
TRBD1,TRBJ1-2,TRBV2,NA,TGTGCCAGCAGGGGGTTGGGACAGAGGGACTATGGCTACACCTTC,CASRGLGQRDYGYTF
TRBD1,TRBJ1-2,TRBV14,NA,TGTGCCAGCAGCCAAGCGACAGGGGGCTTTGGCTACACCTTC,CASSQATGGFGYTF
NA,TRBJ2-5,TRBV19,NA,TGTGCCAGTAGTATCCCTGGACAGGAGGGGACGGAGACCCAGTACTTC,CASSIPGQEGTETQYF
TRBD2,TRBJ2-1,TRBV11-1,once,TGTGCCAGCAGCTACACGACTAGCGGGATCGATAATGAGCAGTTCTTC,CASSYTTSGIDNEQFF
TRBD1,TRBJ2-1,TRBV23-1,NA,TGCGCCAGCAGTCAACCTGTAGACAGGGCGGCATCCTACAATGAGCAGTTCTTC,CASSQPVDRAASYNEQFF
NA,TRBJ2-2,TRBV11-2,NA,TGTGCCAGCAGCTTAGTCAGCGCCCGGAGGGGGGGCGGGGAGCTGTTTTTT,CASSLVSARRGGGELFF
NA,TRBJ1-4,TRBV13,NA,TGTGCCAGCAGGCCGGGTGCTAGCTTGGAACTGTTTTTT,CASRPGASLELFF
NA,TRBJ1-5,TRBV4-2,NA,TGTGCCAGCAGCCAGGGCAGGGGTCAGCCCCAGCATTTT,CASSQGRGQPQHF
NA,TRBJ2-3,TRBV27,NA,TGTGCCAGCAGTAGCAGTATAGCGGTGGAATTCACAGATACGCAGTATTTT,CASSSSIAVEFTDTQYF
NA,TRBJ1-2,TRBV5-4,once,TGTGCCAGCAGCTCCGGGACTGGACGGGACGTCTATGGCTACACCTTC,CASSSGTGRDVYGYTF
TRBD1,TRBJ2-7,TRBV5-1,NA,TGCGCCAGCAGCTCAGGACAGGGGTTGTACGAGCAGTACTTC,CASSSGQGLYEQYF
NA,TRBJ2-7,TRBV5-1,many,TGCGCCAGCAGCTTGGATACAGGGTTGATCGAGCAGTACTTC,CASSLDTGLIEQYF
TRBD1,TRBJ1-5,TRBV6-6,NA,TGTGCCAGCAGTTTACAGGGGGTTGGCAATCAGCCCCAGCATTTT,CASSLQGVGNQPQHF
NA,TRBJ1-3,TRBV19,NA,TGTGCCAGTAGTATCCCTACTTCCGGAAACACCATATATTTT,CASSIPTSGNTIYF
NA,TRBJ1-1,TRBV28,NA,TGTGCCAGCAGTCCCCTGGTCTGGAGTAGGACTGAAGCTTTCTTT,CASSPLVWSRTEAFF
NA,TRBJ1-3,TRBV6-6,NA,TGTGCCAGCAGACGACAGTACAGCTCTGGAAACACCATATATTTT,CASRRQYSSGNTIYF
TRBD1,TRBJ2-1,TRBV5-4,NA,TGTGCCAGCAGCTGGGGGACAGGGGATGAGCAGTTCTTC,CASSWGTGDEQFF
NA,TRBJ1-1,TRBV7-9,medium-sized,TGTGCCAGCAGCTTTTACAGGGACACTGAAGCTTTCTTT,CASSFYRDTEAFF
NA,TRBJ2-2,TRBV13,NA,TGTGCCAGCGCGGACACCGGGGAGCTGTTTTTT,CASADTGELFF
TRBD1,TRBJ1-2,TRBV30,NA,TGTGCCTGGAGACAAACCGACAGGGCGCTCGACACAGTCCAAGATGGCTACACCTTC,CAWRQTDRALDTVQDGYTF
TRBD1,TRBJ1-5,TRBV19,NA,TGTGCCAGTCAGACAGGGTCCTATCAGCCCCAGCATTTT,CASQTGSYQPQHF
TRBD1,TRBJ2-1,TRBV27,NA,TGTGCCAGCACCAGGGACAGGGGGACGAATGAGCAGTTCTTC,CASTRDRGTNEQFF
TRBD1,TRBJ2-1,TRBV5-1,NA,TGCGCCAGCAGCTTAGGACAGGGAAGCTCCTACAATGAGCAGTTCTTC,CASSLGQGSSYNEQFF
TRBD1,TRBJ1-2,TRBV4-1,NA,TGCGCCAGCAGCCCGACAGGGGCCGGCTACACCTTC,CASSPTGAGYTF
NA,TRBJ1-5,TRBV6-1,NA,TGTGCCAGCAGTGCTACGGGATTTAGCAATCAGCCCCAGCATTTT,CASSATGFSNQPQHF
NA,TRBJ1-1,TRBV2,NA,TGTGCCAGCAGCAGGGGTCCCATGAACACTGAAGCTTTCTTT,CASSRGPMNTEAFF
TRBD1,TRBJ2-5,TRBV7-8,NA,TGTGCCAGCAGCCCCAGACAGGGAGAGACCCAGTACTTC,CASSPRQGETQYF
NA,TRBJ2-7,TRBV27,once,TGTGCCAGCAGTTTAGACGGGTTTCGGAACGAGCAGTACTTC,CASSLDGFRNEQYF
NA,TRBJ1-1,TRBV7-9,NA,TGTGCCAGCAGCTTCCCCGGGGGTGAAGCTTTCTTT,CASSFPGGEAFF
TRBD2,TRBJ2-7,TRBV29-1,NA,TGCAGCGTACTCGGACTAGCGGATCCCTACGAGCAGTACTTC,CSVLGLADPYEQYF
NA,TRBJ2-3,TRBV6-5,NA,TGTGCCAGCAGTTACTCGATTGGGGAGCTCACAGATACGCAGTATTTT,CASSYSIGELTDTQYF
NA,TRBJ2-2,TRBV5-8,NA,TGTGCCAGCCCAGGCGGGAACGGTGCCGGGGAGCTGTTTTTT,CASPGGNGAGELFF